The rows below give T cell receptor beta chains drawn from one sample of a study of T-cell memory formation after mild COVID-19. TCRdb re-derived calls from the 5' RACE reads in MiXCR, one entry per CDR3 protein. The sample carries around 200,000 distinct CDR3 sequences, around 21% recorded once. Material for sequencing was PBMCs or a T cell subset sorted from them (not recorded which). These receptors were taken from an adult woman who had mild COVID-19 (a few samples of this study predate the infection). Cell type and time point are not known. Both conserved end residues are part of each CDR3. D genes are given only for firm matches. Size is stated for part of the rows, as once, few or many counts, or as a class when the clone is expanded.

D gene,clone size,J gene,V gene,CDR3 length,CDR3 DNA,CDR3 protein
.,few,TRBJ2-7,TRBV29-1,13,TGCAGCGTTGAAACGGACAGACCCTACGAGCAGTACTTC,CSVETDRPYEQYF
TRBD1,many,TRBJ2-7,TRBV5-1,14,TGTGCCAGCAGTCCCGGGACAGGGGCCTACGAGCAGTACTTC,CASSPGTGAYEQYF
.,few,TRBJ1-2,TRBV7-9,15,TGTGCCAGCAGCTTAGTGGGACGGTCTAACTATGGCTACACCTTC,CASSLVGRSNYGYTF
.,.,TRBJ2-7,TRBV6-4,15,TGTGCCCCAACGGAGGGACTTAGGCCATCCTACGAGCAGTACTTC,CAPTEGLRPSYEQYF
TRBD2,few,TRBJ2-3,TRBV6-5,14,TGTGCCAGCAGTTACGGGGGGGACACAGATACGCAGTATTTT,CASSYGGDTDTQYF
.,few,TRBJ2-3,TRBV12-3/TRBV12-4,14,TGTGCCAGCAGACCGGATAGAAACACAGATACGCAGTATTTT,CASRPDRNTDTQYF
TRBD1,once,TRBJ1-1,TRBV6-5,16,TGTGCCAGCAGTTCACAGGGGGCGCGTTCCCCAACCGAAGCTTTCTTT,CASSSQGARSPTEAFF
TRBD1,.,TRBJ2-2,TRBV27,15,TGTGCCAGCAGACGACAGGGGCCTCGCACCGGGGAGCTGTTTTTT,CASRRQGPRTGELFF
TRBD2,few,TRBJ2-5,TRBV7-2,19,TGTGCCAGCAGCCCATCTTCTAGCGGGAGACTATTTCGGGTGGAGACCCAGTACTTC,CASSPSSSGRLFRVETQYF
.,.,TRBJ1-5,TRBV9,14,TGTGCCAGCAGCACGTCGGATAGCAATCAGCCCCAGCATTTT,CASSTSDSNQPQHF
.,.,TRBJ2-7,TRBV7-2,16,TGTGCCAGCAGCCCCCTTCGTGGGGACCCAACCTACGAGCAGTACTTC,CASSPLRGDPTYEQYF